Below, 18 T cell receptor beta chains from the same sample are listed, as sequenced in a study of OX40 agonist ivuxolimab in advanced cancers. This table comes from immunoSEQ multiplex PCR, and its TCRdb copy is limited to in-frame clones, with some not included. Among some 64,000 clones, roughly 86% were seen once, and the ten largest hold roughly 9.8%. The sample here was CD4+ or CD8+ T cells sorted from blood, taken in a trial of the OX40 agonist ivuxolimab. The receptors derive from an adult with an advanced solid tumor such as melanoma, head and neck, liver or kidney cancer.

The V call is TRBV11-1, the J call TRBJ1-3; D gene uncertain. Trimming took off 5 bases at V and 9 bases at J, with 8 bases between the two ends. The CDR3 covers 11 residues. Germline CDR1 SGHAT, CDR2 FQDESV (reference sequence). The CDR3 coding sequence is TGTGCCAGCAGCGCCGGGAGCACCATATATTTT. Translating gives CASSAGSTIYF.

The chain links TRBV28 to TRBJ2-3; 9 nucleotides align to TRBD1. The germline V gene encodes CDR1 MDHEN and CDR2 SYDVKM. Germline trimming cut 6 bases from V and 3 bases from J; bases unmatched to any gene: 7. The CDR3 loop spans 15 amino acids. DNA of the CDR3: TGTGCCAGCAGGCTAACAGGGGGCCGGACAGATACGCAGTATTTT. Its protein product is CASRLTGGRTDTQYF.

This chain uses TRBV7-2 with TRBJ1-2, with TRBD1 matching 11 bases. The V segment lost 5 bases and the J segment 4 bases; nucleotides outside the gene matches: 6. Germline CDR1 is SGHTA and CDR2 is FQGNSA. The CDR3 covers 15 residues. The CDR3 sequence is CASSPWTGGAYGYTF. CDR3 sequence (DNA): TGTGCCAGCAGCCCGTGGACAGGGGGCGCCTATGGCTACACCTTC. The whole variable domain, remainder taken from reference TRBV7-2 and TRBJ1-2, is GAGVSQSPSNKVTEKGKDVELRCDPISGHTALYWYRQSLGQGLEFLIYFQGNSAPDKSGLPSDRFSAERTGGSVSTLTIQRTQQEDSAVYLCASSPWTGGAYGYTFGSGTRLTVV.

The chain couples TRBV25-1 to TRBJ1-1; D not resolved. This CDR3 region has 13 residues. CDR1 and CDR2 from the germline V gene are MGHDK and SYGVNS. V lost 4 bases and J 4 bases, leaving 10 bases between the germline ends. The CDR3 region has the DNA TGTGCCAGCAGTGTTGAGGGTGCCACTGAAGCTTTCTTT. Its translation is CASSVEGATEAFF.

This clone was picked up a small number of times. The chain uses TRBV18 and TRBJ1-1; possible D gene TRBD1, 6 bases. Germline V gene lookup returns CDR1 KGHSH and CDR2 LQKENI. V lost 5 bases, J lost 3 bases, and 13 bases lay in between. The CDR3 length is 14 residues. The CDR3 region is CASSEGGSDTEAFF. Here the CDR3 DNA reads TGTGCCAGCTCAGAGGGGGGCTCGGACACTGAAGCTTTCTTT.

The chain has TRBV28 and TRBJ2-7; 10 nucleotides line up with TRBD2. V lost 6 bases, J lost 3 bases, and 11 bases stayed unmatched. The CDR3 is 16 residues long. Looked up from germline, CDR1 is MDHEN and CDR2 is SYDVKM. The CDR3 DNA reads as TGTGCCAGCAGAGGGACTAGCGCCGATCAATTCTACGAGCAGTACTTC. Translation gives CASRGTSADQFYEQYF.

The rearrangement joins TRBV21-1 to TRBJ1-3. TRBV21-1 is a listed pseudogene. This CDR3 is built from 14 residues. The CDR3 bases are TGTGCCAGCCCCGGACGGGATAAAAAGAACACCATATATTTT. Translating gives CASPGRDKKNTIYF.

This chain joins TRBV4-1 and TRBJ2-3; TRBD2 matches at 9 bases. The CDR3 sequence is 16 residues long. CDR1 and CDR2 from the germline V gene are MGHRA and YSYEKL. J gave up 0 bases and V 6 bases, and 7 bases lay outside the gene matches. The CDR3 is CASRPRLAVSTDTQYF. CDR3 DNA: TGCGCCAGCAGGCCTCGACTAGCGGTAAGCACAGATACGCAGTATTTT.

The genes are TRBV10-3 and TRBJ2-5; D is perhaps TRBD1 (6 bases). This CDR3 is 12 amino acids long. V lost 2 bases, J lost 5 bases, and 6 bases lay in between. Looked up from germline, CDR1 is ENHRY and CDR2 is SYGVKD. CDR3: CAISEGQETQYF. The CDR3 DNA is TGTGCCATCAGTGAGGGACAGGAGACCCAGTACTTC.

The chain uses TRBV9 and TRBJ1-2, with TRBD1 matching over 7 bases. The junction had 13 bases not matched to a gene; V was cut back by 0 bases and J by 8 bases. Looked up from germline, CDR1 is SGDLS and CDR2 is YYNGEE. The CDR3 runs 16 residues. The CDR3 bases are TGTGCCAGCAGCGTAGGTGGACAGGCTTTTATGCGAGGCTACACCTTC. Residues: CASSVGGQAFMRGYTF.

The chain joins TRBV6-4 to TRBJ1-1; D unresolved. V was pared by 3 bases and J by 1 base, with 6 bases between. The V gene's germline CDR1 is MRHNA and CDR2 SNTAGT. The CDR3 length is 13 residues. The DNA for the CDR3 is TGTGCCAGCAGTGATAGGCAGAACACTGAAGCTTTCTTT. Encoded protein: CASSDRQNTEAFF.

The chain carries TRBV4-1 and TRBJ2-2, with D maybe TRBD1 (5 bases). The CDR3 covers 14 residues. Trimming pared 4 bases from V and 2 bases from J, leaving 8 bases between. Germline V gene data show CDR1 as MGHRA and CDR2 as YSYEKL. In DNA, the CDR3 is TGCGCCAGCAGCCCCAGGGAAAACACCGGGGAGCTGTTTTTT. The encoded protein is CASSPRENTGELFF.

The rearrangement uses TRBV5-1 and TRBJ2-5, with 9 bases aligning to TRBD1. CDR1 is SGHRS, CDR2 YFSETQ, per germline. V lost 4 bases and J lost 5; bases outside the gene matches: 9. The CDR3 is 15 amino acids. The CDR3 reads CASSRTGTGSETQYF. The CDR3, as DNA: TGCGCCAGCAGCAGGACCGGGACAGGGTCGGAGACCCAGTACTTC.

The chain has TRBV30 and TRBJ2-1, with D perhaps matching TRBD2 (6 bases). This CDR3 comprises 14 residues. The V gene's germline CDR1 is GTSNPN and CDR2 SVGIG (reference sequence). V was pared by 2 bases and J by 5 bases, with 13 bases between. This CDR3 reads CAWSPREIHNEQFF. The CDR3 coding sequence is TGTGCCTGGAGTCCCCGGGAGATCCACAATGAGCAGTTCTTC.

V gene TRBV10-3 combines with J gene TRBJ2-3, with TRBD2 matching 9 bases. The length of the CDR3 is 20 residues. V lost 0 bases to trimming and J lost 4 bases; unmatched junction nucleotides: 17. Germline CDR1 reads ENHRY; CDR2 reads SYGVKD. The DNA for the CDR3 is TGTGCCATCAGTGAGTCGACGAGGGGGGTAGATAGCGGGAGCCCAGATACGCAGTATTTT. The encoded protein is CAISESTRGVDSGSPDTQYF.

The chain combines TRBV5-1 with TRBJ2-3, with unresolved D. Trimming stripped 2 bases from V and 0 bases from J, with 16 bases between. Per germline, CDR1 SGHRS and CDR2 YFSETQ. This CDR3 contains 17 residues. The CDR3 coding sequence is TGCGCCAGCAGCTTTGGGTCTTGGGGTTCCAGCACAGATACGCAGTATTTT. It specifies CASSFGSWGSSTDTQYF.

CDR3 in amino acids: CASSRSGTDLYEQYF. The CDR3 DNA reads TGTGCCAGCAGTCGCTCCGGGACGGACCTATACGAGCAGTACTTC. The chain employs TRBV27 and TRBJ2-7; tentatively, D is TRBD1 or TRBD2 (5 bases each). V was trimmed by 5 bases and J by 4 bases, leaving 18 bases between them. The CDR3 extends over 15 amino acids. Per the germline V gene, CDR1 is MNHEY and CDR2 is SMNVEV (reference sequence).

This chain joins TRBV29-1 and TRBJ2-5, with D perhaps matching TRBD1 (5 bases). The CDR3 contains 11 residues. From germline, CDR1 is SQVTM and CDR2 ANQGSEA. V gave up 7 bases and J gave up 2 bases, with 8 bases separating them. The DNA for the CDR3 is TGCAGCGCTAGACAGCAAGAGACCCAGTACTTC. It encodes CSARQQETQYF.